A selection of T cell receptor beta chains follows, all from one sample in a study of blood T cell repertoires in COVID-19. Clones were read by immunoSEQ multiplex PCR, and TCRdb kept only the in-frame ones, dropping some. This table has over 300,000 clones, around nine tenths appearing once. Sequencing was done on a sample of PBMCs or T cells enriched from blood (not recorded which). The receptors shown here come from a woman under 40 with acute COVID-19. Both conserved end residues are part of each CDR3. D genes are given only for firm matches. Expanded clones are given a class, and other clones once, few, many or no size at all.

>NA|TRBD1|TRBJ1-2|TRBV3-1/TRBV3-2
CASSQGQWLGYTF
TGTGCCAGCAGCCAGGGACAGTGGCTCGGCTACACCTTC
>few|TRBD1|TRBJ2-2|TRBV10-3
CAISGQGSGAGELFF
TGTGCCATCAGCGGACAGGGAAGTGGGGCCGGGGAGCTGTTTTTT
>NA|NA|TRBJ1-5|TRBV7-3
CASSLGEAQPQHF
TGTGCCAGCAGCTTAGGCGAGGCTCAGCCCCAGCATTTT
>NA|TRBD1|TRBJ2-1|TRBV7-8
CASSFSGQGARGEQFF
TGTGCCAGCAGCTTTTCAGGACAGGGGGCCCGGGGCGAGCAGTTCTTC
>NA|NA|TRBJ1-4|TRBV18
CASSPKQTATNEKLFF
TGTGCCAGCTCACCAAAACAGACCGCCACTAATGAAAAACTGTTTTTT
>NA|NA|TRBJ1-6|TRBV19
CASTRVYNSPLHF
TGTGCCAGTACCAGGGTGTATAATTCACCCCTCCACTTT
>NA|NA|TRBJ2-5|TRBV3-1/TRBV3-2
CASSQGGTRRETQYF
TGTGCCAGCAGCCAGGGTGGGACACGACGAGAGACCCAGTACTTC
>NA|NA|TRBJ2-1|TRBV5-6
CASSSQGISNEQFF
TGTGCCAGCAGCTCTCAGGGGATAAGCAATGAGCAGTTCTTC
>NA|TRBD2|TRBJ2-1|TRBV7-3
CASSLMGGSSYNEQFF
TGTGCCAGCAGCTTAATGGGAGGGAGCTCCTACAATGAGCAGTTCTTC
>NA|TRBD2|TRBJ2-1|TRBV7-2
CASSMTSGGRDEQFF
TGTGCCAGCAGCATGACTAGCGGGGGGCGCGATGAGCAGTTCTTC
>NA|TRBD1|TRBJ2-1|TRBV19
CASSPDRGTYNEQFF
TGTGCCAGTAGTCCGGACAGGGGAACCTACAATGAGCAGTTCTTC
>once|TRBD1|TRBJ2-7|TRBV27
CASSRLPVDRGLGEEQYF
TGTGCCAGCAGCCGCCTACCCGTTGACAGGGGCTTAGGGGAAGAGCAGTACTTC
>NA|NA|TRBJ2-7|TRBV4-1
CASRQPGTYEQYF
TGCGCCAGCAGACAACCAGGGACCTACGAGCAGTACTTC
>NA|TRBD2|TRBJ2-1|TRBV11-2
CASSLGRTSRGNEQFF
TGTGCCAGCAGCTTAGGGAGGACTAGCAGAGGTAATGAGCAGTTCTTC
>NA|TRBD1|TRBJ1-6|TRBV30
CACDRDSLNSPLHF
TGTGCCTGCGACAGGGACTCCCTTAATTCACCCCTCCACTTT
>NA|TRBD1|TRBJ1-2|TRBV7-3
CASSQGTVPDGYTF
TGTGCCAGCAGCCAAGGGACAGTGCCTGATGGCTACACCTTC
>few|NA|TRBJ1-5|TRBV19
CASSFQEQRGNQPQHF
TGTGCCAGTAGTTTCCAGGAACAGAGGGGCAATCAGCCCCAGCATTTT
>NA|NA|TRBJ2-3|TRBV2
CASSQSLGTGSTDTQYF
TGTGCCAGCAGCCAATCACTGGGTACAGGTAGCACAGATACGCAGTATTTT
>NA|TRBD2|TRBJ2-1|TRBV24-1
CATSDPGTSGGGGNEQFF
TGTGCCACCAGTGACCCCGGGACTAGCGGGGGGGGCGGGAATGAGCAGTTCTTC
>once|NA|TRBJ1-5|TRBV15
CATSRGPNNQPQHF
TGTGCCACCAGCAGAGGGCCGAACAATCAGCCCCAGCATTTT
>NA|NA|TRBJ2-7|TRBV3-1/TRBV3-2
CASSQEAIPYEQYF
TGTGCCAGCAGCCAAGAGGCCATCCCCTACGAGCAGTACTTC
>NA|NA|TRBJ1-1|TRBV21-1
CASSTGDRKNTEAFF
TGTGCCAGCAGCACCGGGGACAGAAAGAACACTGAAGCTTTCTTT
>few|TRBD1|TRBJ2-2|TRBV2
CASTGQGTGELFF
TGTGCCAGCACGGGACAGGGTACCGGGGAGCTGTTTTTT
>NA|TRBD1|TRBJ2-7|TRBV4-1
CASSQNLGQGAQQYF
TGCGCCAGCAGCCAAAACCTGGGACAGGGGGCGCAGCAGTACTTC